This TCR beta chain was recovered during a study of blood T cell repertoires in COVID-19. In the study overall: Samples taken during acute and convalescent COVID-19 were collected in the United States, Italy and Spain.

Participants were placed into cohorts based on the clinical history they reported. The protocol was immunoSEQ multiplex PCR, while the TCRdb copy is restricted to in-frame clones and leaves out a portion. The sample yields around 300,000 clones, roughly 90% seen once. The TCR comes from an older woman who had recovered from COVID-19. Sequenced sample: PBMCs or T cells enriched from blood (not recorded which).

Written as DNA, the CDR3 is TGTGCCAGCAGCCCCGGGACAGGGGTAGGCGGGACTGAAGCTTTCTTT. This gives the protein CASSPGTGVGGTEAFF. The V call is TRBV21-1, the J call TRBJ1-1; TRBD1, the table's D call, lacks a check against the DNA. TRBV21-1 is recorded as a pseudogene. The CDR3 covers 16 residues.